The T cell receptor beta chain under discussion was sequenced for a study of T cell responses to AZD1222 COVID-19 vaccine. Overall study: Combined were second doses at about 4 or about 12 weeks.

The length of the CDR3 is 13 residues. V dropped 7 bases and J dropped 6 bases, with 13 bases sitting between them. Sequencing used immunoSEQ multiplex PCR; TCRdb keeps in-frame clones, though not all of them. The sample carries some 130,000 clones, approximately 86% recorded once. Details on this clone: What it recognizes is unknown.

Study-level findings and limits: Possibly, clonal diversity was underestimated; donors were largely white British and included more females. None of the repertoires were sampled until the peak T cell response had passed.

The chain recombines TRBV12-3 or TRBV12-4 with TRBJ1-5; tentatively, D is TRBD1 (5 bases). The sample in question was peripheral blood, obtained on day 0 of AZD1222 vaccination. This TCR came from an adult in good health. CDR3 residues: CASTSGGGQPQHF. CDR3 coding DNA: TGTGCCAGCACTTCTGGGGGAGGTCAGCCCCAGCATTTT.